These 26 T cell receptor beta chains were sequenced from one sample in a study of response to subunit inactivated influenza vaccine. In TCRdb, the RT-PCR reads were re-called with MiXCR into one record per CDR3 protein. Of around 320,000 distinct CDR3 sequences listed, about 20% are singletons. Sequencing was performed on PBMCs from blood, taken less than 22 months after vaccination. The source is a man aged 50 to 69 who received an inactivated influenza vaccine.

This clonotype showed up just a few times. This chain joins TRBV20-1 and TRBJ2-3, with D hard to call. The CDR3 totals 15 residues. Trimming pared 0 bases from V and 3 bases from J, leaving 13 bases between. From germline, CDR1 is DFQATT and CDR2 SNEGSKA (reference sequence). The chain's CDR3 is CSARDATVGTDTQYF. The CDR3 bases are TGCAGTGCTAGAGACGCGACTGTGGGGACAGATACGCAGTATTTT.

This clonotype appeared a few times. CDR3 sequence reads: CASSLGTGHTEAFF. CDR3 sequence (DNA): TGTGCCAGCAGTTTGGGAACAGGGCACACTGAAGCTTTCTTT. V and J are TRBV6-5 and TRBJ1-1, with D possibly TRBD1 on 6 matching bases. Trimming stripped 4 bases from V and 3 bases from J, with 12 bases between. The CDR3 extends over 14 amino acids. The germline V gene encodes CDR1 MNHEY and CDR2 SVGAGI.

V gene TRBV21-1 combines with J gene TRBJ1-1; TRBD1, the table's D call, was not compared with the DNA. TRBV21-1 is deemed a pseudogene. The CDR3 consists of 16 residues. In DNA, the CDR3 is TGTGCCAGCAGCATTGGGGGCGCGAAATTGAACACTGAAGCTTTCTTT. Its translation is CASSIGGAKLNTEAFF.

This clonotype was seen repeatedly, ten times or more. The V gene is TRBV20-1, the J gene TRBJ1-1; D is possibly TRBD1 (6 bases). Germline V gives CDR1 DFQATT, CDR2 SNEGSKA (reference sequence). The CDR3 is 16 amino acids. Trimming stripped 0 bases from V and 0 bases from J, with 14 bases between. The CDR3 region has the DNA TGCAGTGCTAGAGATAGACTTACAGGGATGAACACTGAAGCTTTCTTT. It translates to CSARDRLTGMNTEAFF.

This clonotype was recorded at least ten times. The chain recombines TRBV20-1 with TRBJ1-5; 7 nucleotides match TRBD1. Germline V gene lookup returns CDR1 DFQATT and CDR2 SNEGSKA (reference sequence). The CDR3 sequence is 13 residues long. Trimming took 3 bases from V and 6 from J; bases not matched to a gene: 5. CDR3 sequence: CSASPGGGQPQHF. The CDR3 coding sequence is TGCAGTGCTAGTCCAGGGGGTGGTCAGCCCCAGCATTTT.

This chain uses TRBV6-1 with TRBJ2-7; 13 nucleotides align to TRBD2. Germline trimming cut 10 bases from V and 4 bases from J; bases unmatched to any gene: 10. Germline CDR1 and CDR2: MNHNS and SASEGT. The CDR3 covers 15 residues. In nucleotides, the CDR3 is TGTGCCACCTCCCCGCGGACTAGCGGGAGTTACGAGCAGTACTTC. This gives the protein CATSPRTSGSYEQYF.

A word on this clonotype: One end of the junction fails to match germline, which may point to a read error. The chain is built from TRBV5-8 and TRBJ1-1; unclear D gene. The CDR3 length is 15 residues. Per the germline V gene, CDR1 is SGHTS and CDR2 is YDEGEE. The DNA of the CDR3 is TGTGCCAGCAGCTTGGCCGGGGTAGGGTGGACTGTAGCTTTCTTT. Residues: CASSLAGVGWTVAFF.

This clonotype occurred a few times. The chain uses TRBV5-5 and TRBJ2-2; D call uncertain. This CDR3 has 15 amino acids. V lost 1 base, J lost 4 bases, and 11 bases lay in between. Germline V gene lookup returns CDR1 SGHKS and CDR2 YYEKEE (reference sequence). The CDR3 coding sequence is TGTGCCAGCAGCTTGATTGGAGCGAGCACCGGGGAGCTGTTTTTT. It yields the protein CASSLIGASTGELFF.

This clonotype was counted between two and nine times. The chain links TRBV12-3 or TRBV12-4 to TRBJ2-4; the D is unclear. The CDR3 totals 16 residues. V lost 3 bases to trimming and J lost 0 bases, with 12 bases between them. CDR3 nucleotides: TGTGCCAGCAGTTTTAGGCAGATACTAGCCAAAAACATTCAGTACTTC. Residues: CASSFRQILAKNIQYF.

This clonotype was picked up many times. The chain links TRBV5-1 to TRBJ1-4; 8 bases are a match to TRBD1. Germline CDR1 SGHRS, CDR2 YFSETQ. This CDR3 region has 17 residues. Trimming took 4 bases from V and 0 from J; bases not matched to a gene: 8. The CDR3 coding sequence is TGCGCCAGCAGCCCTCGGGACAGGAGAACAACTAATGAAAAACTGTTTTTT. It translates to CASSPRDRRTTNEKLFF.

The chain has TRBV20-1 and TRBJ2-7, with no clear D. V lost 6 bases and J 2 bases, leaving 14 bases between the germline ends. CDR1 is DFQATT, CDR2 SNEGSKA, per germline (reference sequence). The CDR3 extends over 13 amino acids. CDR3 nucleotides: TGCAGTGCCACCCACTTTCTAGCCTACGAGCAGTACTTC. As protein: CSATHFLAYEQYF.

This clonotype came up many times. V gene TRBV27 combines with J gene TRBJ1-1, with TRBD1 identical over 8 bases. V shed 7 bases and J 0 bases; nucleotides not matched to a gene: 4. Germline CDR1 reads MNHEY; CDR2 reads SMNVEV (reference sequence). There are 14 residues in the CDR3. The CDR3: CASTGTGVNTEAFF. The DNA of the CDR3 is TGTGCCAGCACCGGGACAGGAGTGAACACTGAAGCTTTCTTT.

The chain combines TRBV9 with TRBJ1-4; tentatively, D is TRBD1 (5 bases). Looked up from germline, CDR1 is SGDLS and CDR2 is YYNGEE. V was trimmed by 3 bases and J by 10 bases, leaving 7 bases between them. The CDR3 runs to 11 residues. CDR3 nucleotides: TGTGCCAGCAGCGCTGGGGGAAAACTGTTTTTT. Its protein product is CASSAGGKLFF.

This clonotype was counted between two and nine times. The V call is TRBV12-3 or TRBV12-4, the J call TRBJ2-3, with TRBD2 matching over 9 bases. J gave up 4 bases and V 5 bases, and 10 bases lay outside the gene matches. The CDR3 spans 16 residues. Here the CDR3 DNA reads TGTGCCAGCAGTGGATTCGCGGGGGGGCGGTCAGATACGCAGTATTTT. Its protein is CASSGFAGGRSDTQYF.

The CDR3, as DNA: TGTGCCAGCGGCAGACTTAACACTGAAGCTTTCTTT. This sequence encodes CASGRLNTEAFF. The V and J genes are TRBV6-2 or TRBV6-3 and TRBJ1-1, with D unclear. This CDR3 has 12 residues. The V gene lost 8 bases and the J gene lost 2 bases, with 9 bases spanning the gap. Germline CDR1 reads MNHEY; CDR2 reads SVGEGT.

Ten or more counts support this clonotype. V and J are TRBV9 and TRBJ1-2; a possible D gene is TRBD1 (5 bases). CDR3 size: 13 residues. Trimming took off 4 bases at V and 2 bases at J, with 9 bases between the two ends. Looked up from germline, CDR1 is SGDLS and CDR2 is YYNGEE. The CDR3 DNA follows: TGTGCCAGCAGCATCCGGGACAACTATGGCTACACCTTC. Its translation is CASSIRDNYGYTF.

The gene calls are TRBV28 and TRBJ2-1; the match to TRBD2 covers 9 bases. The trim removed 3 bases at V and 4 bases at J, leaving 7 bases unmatched. Looked up from germline, CDR1 is MDHEN and CDR2 is SYDVKM. CDR3 length: 16 residues. The CDR3 DNA sequence: TGTGCCAGCAGTTTGGTTAGCGGGAGCGGGTACAATGAGCAGTTCTTC. Protein product: CASSLVSGSGYNEQFF.

CDR3 sequence (DNA): TGTGCCAGCAGCGTAAGGGACTCAGTCGCCGAGCAGTACTTC. It translates to CASSVRDSVAEQYF. The genes are TRBV7-6 and TRBJ2-7, with a tentative D call TRBD2 (6 bases). V gave up 5 bases and J gave up 6 bases, with 17 bases separating them. The CDR3 contains 14 residues. Germline V gene data show CDR1 as SGHVS and CDR2 as FNYEAQ.

The chain employs TRBV2 and TRBJ1-6; D remains unclear. This CDR3 is 18 amino acids long. CDR1 is SNHLY and CDR2 is FYNNEI in the germline V gene. V was trimmed by 0 bases and J by 5 bases, leaving 17 bases between them. The CDR3 DNA sequence: TGTGCCAGCAGTGAAGCGTCCGGGAAACATGCGAATAATTCACCCCTCCACTTT. It yields the protein CASSEASGKHANNSPLHF.

The chain uses TRBV29-1 and TRBJ2-2; the match to TRBD2 covers 8 bases. CDR1 and CDR2 from the germline V gene are SQVTM and ANQGSEA. V was pared by 2 bases and J by 4 bases, with 6 bases of the junction left unmatched. The length of the CDR3 is 15 residues. CDR3 loop: CSVEKAGVSTGELFF. CDR3 in DNA: TGCAGCGTTGAAAAAGCGGGGGTGTCCACCGGGGAGCTGTTTTTT.

This clonotype turned up a few times. J is TRBJ1-4 and V is TRBV12-3 or TRBV12-4; TRBD1 agrees at 7 bases. This CDR3 contains 15 residues. Trimming cost V 7 bases and J 7 bases; bases outside gene matches: 12. The CDR3 is CASNSPTGRREKLFF. In nucleotides, the CDR3 is TGTGCCAGCAATTCTCCGACAGGGCGGCGTGAAAAACTGTTTTTT.

This clonotype showed up just once. The chain uses TRBV28 and TRBJ1-5; D uncertain. Germline V CDR1 and CDR2: MDHEN, SYDVKM. The CDR3 covers 13 residues. V lost 8 bases to trimming and J lost 7 bases, with 15 bases between them. CDR3 sequence: CASGSLGSQPQHF. DNA for the CDR3: TGTGCCAGCGGTTCCCTGGGGTCACAGCCCCAGCATTTT. Supplemented by reference TRBV28 and TRBJ1-5, the full variable domain reads DVKVTQSSRYLVKRTGEKVFLECVQDMDHENMFWYRQDPGLGLRLIYFSYDVKMKEKGDIPEGYSVSREKKERFSLILESASTNQTSMYLCASGSLGSQPQHFGDGTRLSIL.

The CDR3 coding sequence is TGTGCCAGCAGCCAGGGACAGGGACAGGGACGGTCCTACGAGCAGTACTTC. This codes for CASSQGQGQGRSYEQYF. V is TRBV3-1 and J is TRBJ2-7; 9 nucleotides line up with TRBD1. Germline values: CDR1 LGHDT, CDR2 YNNKEL (reference sequence). With V trimmed by 3 bases and J by 1 base, 10 bases remained unmatched. The CDR3 covers 17 residues.

This chain connects TRBV25-1 to TRBJ2-3; D is unresolved. CDR3 length: 13 residues. Germline V gene lookup returns CDR1 MGHDK and CDR2 SYGVNS. Trimming cost V 6 bases and J 1 base, with 8 bases left between them. The CDR3 loop is CASRQAGTDTQYF. The DNA for the CDR3 is TGTGCCAGCAGGCAAGCTGGCACAGATACGCAGTATTTT.

This clonotype was recorded many times. The rearrangement joins TRBV5-1 to TRBJ1-5; D gene uncertain. The germline gives CDR1 SGHRS, CDR2 YFSETQ. There are 14 residues in the CDR3. The germline V and J ends were trimmed by 0 bases and 2 bases, with 6 bases remaining between them. The CDR3 spells CASSLDVGNQPQHF. DNA of the CDR3: TGCGCCAGCAGCTTGGACGTGGGCAATCAGCCCCAGCATTTT.

This clonotype was counted a single time. V and J are TRBV6-7 and TRBJ2-3; maybe TRBD1 (6 bases). TRBV6-7 is an open reading frame, and its role is uncertain. This CDR3 is 16 amino acids long. Trimming took off 6 bases at V and 2 bases at J, with 18 bases between the two ends. This CDR3 is CASSIGQFHFTDTQYF. The DNA for the CDR3 is TGTGCCAGCAGCATCGGACAGTTTCATTTCACAGATACGCAGTATTTT.